The entry below gives a single T cell receptor (beta chain) sequence along with its context. The antigen remains unidentified. An end of the junction differs from the germline gene, which may be a read error. This entry comes from a study of identical twins. Through template switching, a universal primer site was introduced, and the cDNA contained unique molecular identifiers. TCRdb reprocessed the 5' RACE reads with MiXCR, giving one entry per CDR3 protein. The table lists about 190,000 distinct CDR3 sequences, about a sixth of them singletons. Notes on the study in general: Within twin pairs, the out-of-frame alpha sequences they shared showed excess low generation probability. Surplus twin overlap in beta out-of-frame sequences was less pronounced.

The CDR3 consists of 13 residues. The germline gives CDR1 SQVTM, CDR2 ANQGSEA. A further study also used this sample, focusing on T cells expressing NK-cell markers. From that study: Within several experiments, an anti-gamma-delta TCR antibody kept the sorting limited to alpha-beta TCR T cells.

The TCR was taken from a woman aged 18-29 years in good health. The specimen was CD8+ T cells sorted from blood. This chain joins TRBV29-1 and TRBJ1-1; D uncertain. CDR3 DNA: TGCAGCGTTGAAGCAGAAAGGCACACTGAAGATTTCTTT. It specifies CSVEAERHTEDFF.